This is a list of T cell receptor beta chains from one sample in a study of beta chain features in type 1 diabetes. Sequencing used immunoSEQ multiplex PCR; TCRdb keeps in-frame clones, though not all of them. The sample shows about 340,000 clones, about 14% of them seen only once. What was sequenced was naive CD4+ T cells from blood. The receptors shown here come from a young woman with type 1 diabetes. CDR3s include the opening cysteine and the closing phenylalanine or tryptophan. D genes are given only for firm matches. Size tells how often a clone was seen (once, few, many) or the class of an expanded clone, and some rows leave it out.

j_call	clone_size	d_call	v_call	cdr3_nt	cdr3_aa
TRBJ1-2	-	-	TRBV7-2	TGTGCCAGCAGCTTAAGTGGGGGGAACTATGGCTACACCTTC	CASSLSGGNYGYTF
TRBJ2-3	few	TRBD2	TRBV10-3	TGTGCCATCAGTGACCGGCGGGAGGGCACAGATACGCAGTATTTT	CAISDRREGTDTQYF
TRBJ2-1	-	TRBD2	TRBV19	TGTGCCAGTGGGGCTAGCGGGACTTACAATGAGCAGTTCTTC	CASGASGTYNEQFF
TRBJ2-5	-	TRBD2	TRBV30	TGTGCCTGGAGTGGAACTCGGACTAGCGGGAGACTGGTAAAGACCCAGTACTTC	CAWSGTRTSGRLVKTQYF
TRBJ2-7	few	TRBD2	TRBV6-5	TGTGCCAGCAGTTACAGCGGGGACTTCTACGAGCAGTACTTC	CASSYSGDFYEQYF
TRBJ1-1	-	-	TRBV20-1	TGCAGTGCTAGTACAGGGCTGGGAGCTTTCTTT	CSASTGLGAFF
TRBJ2-1	-	-	TRBV5-1	TGCGCCAGCAGCTTGGCCGAGGGAGCTCTCCACAATGAGCAGTTCTTC	CASSLAEGALHNEQFF
TRBJ2-2	few	TRBD2	TRBV5-6	TGTGCCAGCAGCGGCGGACTAGCGGGGCGTCCGGAGCTGTTTTTT	CASSGGLAGRPELFF
TRBJ1-1	few	-	TRBV5-1	TGCGCCAGCAGCCTGGGACTGTCGAACACTGAAGCTTTCTTT	CASSLGLSNTEAFF
TRBJ2-1	-	-	TRBV10-3	TGTGCCATCACGGCAGACCACGGGAATGAGCAGTTCTTC	CAITADHGNEQFF
TRBJ2-4	-	-	TRBV11-2	TGTGCCAGCAGCTTAGGGCTTGGCGGGCAAAACATTCAGTACTTC	CASSLGLGGQNIQYF